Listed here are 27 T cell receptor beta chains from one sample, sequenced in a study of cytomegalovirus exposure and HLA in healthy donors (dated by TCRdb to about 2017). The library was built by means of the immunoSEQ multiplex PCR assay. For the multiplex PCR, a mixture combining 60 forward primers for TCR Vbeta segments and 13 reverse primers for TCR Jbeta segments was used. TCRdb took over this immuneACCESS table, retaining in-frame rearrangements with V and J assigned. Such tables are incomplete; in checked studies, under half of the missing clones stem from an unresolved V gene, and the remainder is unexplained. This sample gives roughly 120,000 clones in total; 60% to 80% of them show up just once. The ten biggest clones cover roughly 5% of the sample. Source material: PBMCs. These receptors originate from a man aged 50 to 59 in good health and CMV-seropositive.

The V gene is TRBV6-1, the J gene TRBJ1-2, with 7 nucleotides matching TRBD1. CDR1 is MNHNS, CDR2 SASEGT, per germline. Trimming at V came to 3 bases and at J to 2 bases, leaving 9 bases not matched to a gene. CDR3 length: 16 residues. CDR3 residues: CASSDQTGIGNYGYTF. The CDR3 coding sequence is TGTGCCAGCAGTGACCAGACAGGGATAGGAAACTATGGCTACACCTTC.

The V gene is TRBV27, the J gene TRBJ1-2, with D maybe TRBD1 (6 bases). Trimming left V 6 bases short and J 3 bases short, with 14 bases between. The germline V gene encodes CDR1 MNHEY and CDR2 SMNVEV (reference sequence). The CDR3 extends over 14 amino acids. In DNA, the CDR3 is TGTGCCAGCAGCCCTAACAGGGACGACTATGGCTACACCTTC. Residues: CASSPNRDDYGYTF.

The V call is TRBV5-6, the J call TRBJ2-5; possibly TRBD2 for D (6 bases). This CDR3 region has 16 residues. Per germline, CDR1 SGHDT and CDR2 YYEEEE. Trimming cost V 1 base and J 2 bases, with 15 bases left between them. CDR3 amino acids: CASSLPRAGRQETQYF. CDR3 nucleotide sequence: TGTGCCAGCAGCTTGCCTCGGGCGGGGCGGCAAGAGACCCAGTACTTC.

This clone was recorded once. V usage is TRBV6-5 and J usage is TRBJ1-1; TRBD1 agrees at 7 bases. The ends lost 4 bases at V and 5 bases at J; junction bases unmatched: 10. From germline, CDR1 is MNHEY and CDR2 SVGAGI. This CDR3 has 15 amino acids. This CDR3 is CASSFDSGGRTEAFF. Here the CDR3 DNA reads TGTGCCAGCAGTTTTGATTCAGGGGGGAGGACTGAAGCTTTCTTT.

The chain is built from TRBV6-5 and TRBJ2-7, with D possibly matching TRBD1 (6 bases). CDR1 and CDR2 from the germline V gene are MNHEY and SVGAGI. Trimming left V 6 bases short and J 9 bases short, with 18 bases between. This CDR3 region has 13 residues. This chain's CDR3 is CASSRDTYLRQYF. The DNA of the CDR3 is TGTGCCAGCAGCCGGGACACCTATCTTCGGCAGTACTTC.

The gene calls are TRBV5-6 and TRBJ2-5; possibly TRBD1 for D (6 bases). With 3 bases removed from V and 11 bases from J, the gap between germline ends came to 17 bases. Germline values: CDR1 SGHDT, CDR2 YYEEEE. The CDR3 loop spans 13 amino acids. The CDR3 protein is CASSSWTVSGQYF. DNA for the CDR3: TGTGCCAGCAGCTCCTGGACAGTGTCTGGGCAGTACTTC. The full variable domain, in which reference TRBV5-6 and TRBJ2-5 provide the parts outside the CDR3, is DAGVTQSPTHLIKTRGQQVTLRCSPKSGHDTVSWYQQALGQGPQFIFQYYEEEERQRGNFPDRFSGHQFPNYSSELNVNALLLGDSALYLCASSSWTVSGQYFGPGTRLLVL.

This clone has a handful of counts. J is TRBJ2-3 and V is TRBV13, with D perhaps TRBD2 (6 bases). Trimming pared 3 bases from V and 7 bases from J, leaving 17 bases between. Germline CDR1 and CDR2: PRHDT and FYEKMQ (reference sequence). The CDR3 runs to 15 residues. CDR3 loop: CASSFGARAGNTQYF. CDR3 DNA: TGTGCCAGCAGCTTCGGGGCCCGTGCGGGAAATACGCAGTATTTT.

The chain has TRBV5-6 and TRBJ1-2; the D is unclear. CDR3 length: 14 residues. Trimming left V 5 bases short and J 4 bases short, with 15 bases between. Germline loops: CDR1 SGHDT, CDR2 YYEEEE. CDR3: CASSPGRVIYGYTF. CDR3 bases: TGTGCCAGCAGTCCGGGGAGGGTTATCTATGGCTACACCTTC. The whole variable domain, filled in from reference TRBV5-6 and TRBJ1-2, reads DAGVTQSPTHLIKTRGQQVTLRCSPKSGHDTVSWYQQALGQGPQFIFQYYEEEERQRGNFPDRFSGHQFPNYSSELNVNALLLGDSALYLCASSPGRVIYGYTFGSGTRLTVV.

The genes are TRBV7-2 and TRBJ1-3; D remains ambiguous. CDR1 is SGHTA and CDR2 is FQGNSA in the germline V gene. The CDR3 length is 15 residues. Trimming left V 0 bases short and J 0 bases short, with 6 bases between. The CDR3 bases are TGTGCCAGCAGCTTAGCCCGGGGCTCTGGAAACACCATATATTTT. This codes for CASSLARGSGNTIYF.

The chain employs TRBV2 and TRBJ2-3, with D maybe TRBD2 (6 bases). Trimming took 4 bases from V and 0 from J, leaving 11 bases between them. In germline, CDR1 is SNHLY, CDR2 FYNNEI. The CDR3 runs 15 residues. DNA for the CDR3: TGTGCCAGCAGTGCCCCCGGGACTAGCACAGATACGCAGTATTTT. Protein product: CASSAPGTSTDTQYF.

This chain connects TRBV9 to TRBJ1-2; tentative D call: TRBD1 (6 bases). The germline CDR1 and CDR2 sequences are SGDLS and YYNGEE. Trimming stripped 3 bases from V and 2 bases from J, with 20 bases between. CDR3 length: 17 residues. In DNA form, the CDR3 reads TGTGCCAGCAGCGCCCCTGCCGGGACAAAAAACAACTATGGCTACACCTTC. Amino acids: CASSAPAGTKNNYGYTF.

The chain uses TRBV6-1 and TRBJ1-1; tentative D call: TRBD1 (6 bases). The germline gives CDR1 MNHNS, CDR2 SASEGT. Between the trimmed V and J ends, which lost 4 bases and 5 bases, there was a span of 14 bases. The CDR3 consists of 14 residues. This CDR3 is CASSAREGDTEAFF. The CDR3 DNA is TGTGCCAGCAGTGCGCGGGAGGGGGATACTGAAGCTTTCTTT.

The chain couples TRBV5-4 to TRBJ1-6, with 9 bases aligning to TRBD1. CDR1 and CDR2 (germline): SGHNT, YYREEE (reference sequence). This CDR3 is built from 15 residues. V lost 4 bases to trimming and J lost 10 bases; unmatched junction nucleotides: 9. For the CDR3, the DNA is TGTGCCAGCAGCATAGCCGGGACAGGGAAATCACCCCTCCACTTT. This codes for CASSIAGTGKSPLHF. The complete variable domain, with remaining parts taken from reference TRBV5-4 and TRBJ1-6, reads ETGVTQSPTHLIKTRGQQVTLRCSSQSGHNTVSWYQQALGQGPQFIFQYYREEENGRGNFPPRFSGLQFPNYSSELNVNALELDDSALYLCASSIAGTGKSPLHFGNGTRLTVT.

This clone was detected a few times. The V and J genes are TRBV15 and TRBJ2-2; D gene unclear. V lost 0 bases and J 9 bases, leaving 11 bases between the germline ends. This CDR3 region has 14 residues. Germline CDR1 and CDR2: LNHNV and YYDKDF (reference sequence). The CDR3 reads CATSRDWQARELFF. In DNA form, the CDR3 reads TGTGCCACCAGCAGAGATTGGCAGGCCAGGGAGCTGTTTTTT.

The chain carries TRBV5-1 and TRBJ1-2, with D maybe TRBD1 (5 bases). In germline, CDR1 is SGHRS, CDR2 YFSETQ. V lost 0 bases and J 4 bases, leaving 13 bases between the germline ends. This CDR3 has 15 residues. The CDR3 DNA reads TGCGCCAGCAGCTTGGAACAGGTTCAAGGCTATGGCTACACCTTC. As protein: CASSLEQVQGYGYTF.

CDR3 sequence: CASSQTGYGYTF. In DNA, the CDR3 is TGTGCCAGCAGTCAGACAGGCTATGGCTACACCTTC. The V call is TRBV27, the J call TRBJ1-2; possible D gene TRBD1, 6 bases. The CDR3 covers 12 residues. Deletions cut 5 bases from V and 4 bases from J, with 8 bases between. Per germline, CDR1 MNHEY and CDR2 SMNVEV (reference sequence).

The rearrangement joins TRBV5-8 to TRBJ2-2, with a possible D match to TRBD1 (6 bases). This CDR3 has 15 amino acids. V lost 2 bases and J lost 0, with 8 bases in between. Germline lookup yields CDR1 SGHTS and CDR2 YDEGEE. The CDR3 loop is CASSLRGTNTGELFF. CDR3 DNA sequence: TGTGCCAGCAGCTTAAGGGGGACGAACACCGGGGAGCTGTTTTTT.

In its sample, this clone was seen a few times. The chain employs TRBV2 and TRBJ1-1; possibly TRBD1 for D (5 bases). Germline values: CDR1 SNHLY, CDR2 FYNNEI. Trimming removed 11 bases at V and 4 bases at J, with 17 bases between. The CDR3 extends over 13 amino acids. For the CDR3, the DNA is TGTGCCCGGGGCGGGGGGAGTTCCACTGAAGCTTTCTTT. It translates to CARGGGSSTEAFF.

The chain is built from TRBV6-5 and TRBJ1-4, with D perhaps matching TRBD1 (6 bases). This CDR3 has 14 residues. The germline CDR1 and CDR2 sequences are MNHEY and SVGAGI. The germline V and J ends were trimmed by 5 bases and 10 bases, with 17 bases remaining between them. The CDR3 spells CASSRQVPEGKLFF. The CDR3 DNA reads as TGTGCCAGCAGTCGACAGGTGCCTGAGGGAAAACTGTTTTTT.

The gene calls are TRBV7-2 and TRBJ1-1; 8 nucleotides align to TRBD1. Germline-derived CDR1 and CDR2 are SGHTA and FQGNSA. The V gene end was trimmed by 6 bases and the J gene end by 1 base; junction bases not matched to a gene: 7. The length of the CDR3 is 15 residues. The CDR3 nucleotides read TGTGCCAGCAGACCGGGACAGGCAGGGAACACTGAAGCTTTCTTT. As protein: CASRPGQAGNTEAFF.

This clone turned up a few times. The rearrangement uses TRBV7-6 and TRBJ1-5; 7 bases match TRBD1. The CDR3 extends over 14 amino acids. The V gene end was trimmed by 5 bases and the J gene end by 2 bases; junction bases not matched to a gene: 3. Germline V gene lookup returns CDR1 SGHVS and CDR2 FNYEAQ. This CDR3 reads CASSATGGNQPQHF. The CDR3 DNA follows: TGTGCCAGCAGCGCAACAGGGGGCAATCAGCCCCAGCATTTT.

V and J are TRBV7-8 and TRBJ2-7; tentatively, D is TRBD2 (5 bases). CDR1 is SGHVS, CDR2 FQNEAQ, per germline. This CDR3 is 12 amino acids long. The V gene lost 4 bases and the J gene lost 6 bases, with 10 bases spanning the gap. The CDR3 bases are TGTGCCAGCAGCTCGGACTTACCCGAGCAGTACTTC. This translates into CASSSDLPEQYF.

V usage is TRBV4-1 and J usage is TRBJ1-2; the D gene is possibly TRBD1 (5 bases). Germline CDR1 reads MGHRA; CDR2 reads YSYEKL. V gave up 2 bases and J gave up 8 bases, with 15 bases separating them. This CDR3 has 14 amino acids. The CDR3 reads CASSQLQALTGYTF. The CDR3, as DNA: TGCGCCAGCAGCCAATTACAGGCTCTAACGGGCTACACCTTC.

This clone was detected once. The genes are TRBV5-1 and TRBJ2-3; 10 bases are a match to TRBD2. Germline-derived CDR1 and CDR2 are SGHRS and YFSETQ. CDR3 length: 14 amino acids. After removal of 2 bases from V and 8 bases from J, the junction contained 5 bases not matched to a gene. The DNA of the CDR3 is TGCGCCAGCAGCTTAGGGACTAGCGTATCTACGCAGTATTTT. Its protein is CASSLGTSVSTQYF.

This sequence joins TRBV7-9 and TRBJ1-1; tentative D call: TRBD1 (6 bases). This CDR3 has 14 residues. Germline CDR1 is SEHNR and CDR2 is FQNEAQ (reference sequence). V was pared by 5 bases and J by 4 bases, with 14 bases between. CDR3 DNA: TGTGCCAGCAGCACCACAGGGACGGGCACTGAAGCTTTCTTT. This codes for CASSTTGTGTEAFF. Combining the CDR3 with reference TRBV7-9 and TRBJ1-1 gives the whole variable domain DTGVSQNPRHKITKRGQNVTFRCDPISEHNRLYWYRQTLGQGPEFLTYFQNEAQLEKSRLLSDRFSAERPKGSFSTLEIQRTEQGDSAMYLCASSTTGTGTEAFFGQGTRLTVV.

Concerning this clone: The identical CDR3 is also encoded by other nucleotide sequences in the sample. The CDR3 is CASSLQGYEQYF. The CDR3 DNA reads TGTGCCAGCAGCTTACAGGGGTACGAGCAGTACTTC. The V gene is TRBV7-2, the J gene TRBJ2-7, with a possible D match to TRBD1 (6 bases). Between the trimmed V and J ends, which lost 2 bases and 4 bases, there was a span of 6 bases. The CDR3 has 12 amino acids. Per the germline V gene, CDR1 is SGHTA and CDR2 is FQGNSA.

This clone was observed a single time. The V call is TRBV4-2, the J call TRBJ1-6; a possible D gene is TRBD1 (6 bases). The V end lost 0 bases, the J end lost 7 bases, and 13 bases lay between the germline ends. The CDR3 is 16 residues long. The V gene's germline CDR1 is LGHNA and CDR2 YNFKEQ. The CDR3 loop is CASSQDRARGNSPLHF. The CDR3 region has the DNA TGTGCCAGCAGCCAAGATCGGGCCAGGGGAAATTCACCCCTCCACTTT.